In this sample, the clone carrying this TCR beta chain turned up a few times. Its antigen is not known. The repertoire was sequenced with immunoSEQ multiplex PCR; TCRdb's copy has only in-frame clones and lacks some. The data show approximately 340,000 clones, 80% to 90% seen once. This specimen belongs to a study of Ad26.COV2.S vaccination and SARS-CoV-2 variants. In the study overall: Donor allocation was to the COV1001 Ad26.COV2.S trial arm.

The CDR3 covers 14 residues. Trimming at V came to 3 bases and at J to 7 bases, leaving 6 bases not matched to a gene. Germline V gives CDR1 SEHNR, CDR2 FQNEAQ (reference sequence). Findings of the study overall: Analyses that measured TCR breadth and depth may have underestimated total T cell responses.

Treatment: around 19 received Ad26.COV2.S at low or high dose, single or two shots; 5 received placebo; per-sample allocation not given. Collection of samples fell on day 63 after the first vaccine or placebo injection. This clonotype originated in a person between 18 and 65 years old who received the Ad26.COV2.S COVID-19 vaccine or a placebo. The sequences come from peripheral blood, collected in a trial of Ad26.COV2.S vaccine versus placebo. The chain is built from TRBV7-9 and TRBJ1-1; 9 bases agree with TRBD1. CDR3 DNA: TGTGCCAGCAGCTTTACAGGGGGCAGCGGTGAAGCTTTCTTT. Amino acid sequence: CASSFTGGSGEAFF. Full variable domain (missing parts from reference TRBV7-9 and TRBJ1-1): DTGVSQNPRHKITKRGQNVTFRCDPISEHNRLYWYRQTLGQGPEFLTYFQNEAQLEKSRLLSDRFSAERPKGSFSTLEIQRTEQGDSAMYLCASSFTGGSGEAFFGQGTRLTVV.